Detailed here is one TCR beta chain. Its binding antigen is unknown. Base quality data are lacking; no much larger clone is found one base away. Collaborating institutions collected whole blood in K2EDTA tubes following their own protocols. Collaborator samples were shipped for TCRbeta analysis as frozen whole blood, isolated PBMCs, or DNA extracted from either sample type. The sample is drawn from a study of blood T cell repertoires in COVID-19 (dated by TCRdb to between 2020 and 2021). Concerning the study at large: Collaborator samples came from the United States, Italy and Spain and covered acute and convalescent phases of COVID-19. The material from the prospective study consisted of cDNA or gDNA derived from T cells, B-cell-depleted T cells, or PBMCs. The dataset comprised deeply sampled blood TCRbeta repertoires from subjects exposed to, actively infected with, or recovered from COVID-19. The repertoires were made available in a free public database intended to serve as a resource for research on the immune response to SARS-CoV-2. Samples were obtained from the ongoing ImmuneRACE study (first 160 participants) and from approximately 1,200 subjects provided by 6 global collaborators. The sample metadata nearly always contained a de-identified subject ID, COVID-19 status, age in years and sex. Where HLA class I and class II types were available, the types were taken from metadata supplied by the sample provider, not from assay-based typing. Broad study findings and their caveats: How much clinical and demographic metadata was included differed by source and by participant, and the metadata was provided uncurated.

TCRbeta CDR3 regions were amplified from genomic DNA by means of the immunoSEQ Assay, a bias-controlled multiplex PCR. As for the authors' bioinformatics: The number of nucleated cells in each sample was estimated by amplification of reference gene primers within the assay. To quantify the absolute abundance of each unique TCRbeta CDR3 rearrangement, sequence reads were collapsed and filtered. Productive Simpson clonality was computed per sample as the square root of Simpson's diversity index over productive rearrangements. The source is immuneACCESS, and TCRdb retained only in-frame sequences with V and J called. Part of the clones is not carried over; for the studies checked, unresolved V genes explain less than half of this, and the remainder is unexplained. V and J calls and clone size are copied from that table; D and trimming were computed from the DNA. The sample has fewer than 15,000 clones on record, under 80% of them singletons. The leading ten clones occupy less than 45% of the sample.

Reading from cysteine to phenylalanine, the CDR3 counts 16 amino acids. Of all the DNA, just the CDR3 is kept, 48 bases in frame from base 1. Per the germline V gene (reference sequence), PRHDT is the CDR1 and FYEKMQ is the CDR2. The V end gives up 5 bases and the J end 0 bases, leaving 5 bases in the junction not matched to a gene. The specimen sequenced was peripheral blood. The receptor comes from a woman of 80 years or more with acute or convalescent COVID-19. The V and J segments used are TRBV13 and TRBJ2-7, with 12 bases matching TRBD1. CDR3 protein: CASSRRGQGASYEQYF. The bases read TGTGCCAGCAGCCGTCGGGGACAGGGGGCCTCCTACGAGCAGTACTTC.